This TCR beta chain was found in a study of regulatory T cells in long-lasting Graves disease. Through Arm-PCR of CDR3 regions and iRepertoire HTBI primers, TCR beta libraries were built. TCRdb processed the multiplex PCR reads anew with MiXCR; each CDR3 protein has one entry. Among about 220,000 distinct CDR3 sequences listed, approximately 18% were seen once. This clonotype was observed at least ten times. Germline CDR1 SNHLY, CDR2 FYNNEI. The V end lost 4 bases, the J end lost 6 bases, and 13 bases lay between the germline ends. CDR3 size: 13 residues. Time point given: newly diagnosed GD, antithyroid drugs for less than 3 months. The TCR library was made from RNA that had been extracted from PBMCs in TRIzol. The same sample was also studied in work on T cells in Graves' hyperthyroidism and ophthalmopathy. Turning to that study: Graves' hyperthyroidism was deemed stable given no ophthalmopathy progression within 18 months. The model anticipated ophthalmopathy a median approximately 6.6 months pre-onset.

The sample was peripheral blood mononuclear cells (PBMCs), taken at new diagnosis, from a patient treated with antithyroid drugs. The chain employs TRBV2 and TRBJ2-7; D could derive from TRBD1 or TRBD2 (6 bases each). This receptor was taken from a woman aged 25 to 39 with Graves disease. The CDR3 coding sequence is TGTGCCAGCAGTGTCGTGGGGGGCGGCGAGCAGTACTTC. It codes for CASSVVGGGEQYF. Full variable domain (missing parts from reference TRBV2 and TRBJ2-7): EPEVTQTPSHQVTQMGQEVILRCVPISNHLYFYWYRQILGQKVEFLVSFYNNEISEKSEIFDDQFSVERPDGSNFTLKIRSTKLEDSAMYFCASSVVGGGEQYFGPGTRLTVT.